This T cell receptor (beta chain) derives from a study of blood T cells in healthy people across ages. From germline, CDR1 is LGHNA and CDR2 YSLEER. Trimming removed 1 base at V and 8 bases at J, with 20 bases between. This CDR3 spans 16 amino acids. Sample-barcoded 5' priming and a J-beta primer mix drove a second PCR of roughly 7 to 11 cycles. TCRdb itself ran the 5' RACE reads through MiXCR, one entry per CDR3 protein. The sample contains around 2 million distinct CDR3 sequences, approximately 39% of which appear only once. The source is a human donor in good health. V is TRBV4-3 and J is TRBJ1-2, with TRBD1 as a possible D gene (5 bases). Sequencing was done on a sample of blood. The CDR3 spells CASSQVIALAGKGYTF. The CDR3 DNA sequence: TGCGCCAGCAGCCAAGTTATAGCCTTAGCAGGGAAAGGCTACACCTTC.